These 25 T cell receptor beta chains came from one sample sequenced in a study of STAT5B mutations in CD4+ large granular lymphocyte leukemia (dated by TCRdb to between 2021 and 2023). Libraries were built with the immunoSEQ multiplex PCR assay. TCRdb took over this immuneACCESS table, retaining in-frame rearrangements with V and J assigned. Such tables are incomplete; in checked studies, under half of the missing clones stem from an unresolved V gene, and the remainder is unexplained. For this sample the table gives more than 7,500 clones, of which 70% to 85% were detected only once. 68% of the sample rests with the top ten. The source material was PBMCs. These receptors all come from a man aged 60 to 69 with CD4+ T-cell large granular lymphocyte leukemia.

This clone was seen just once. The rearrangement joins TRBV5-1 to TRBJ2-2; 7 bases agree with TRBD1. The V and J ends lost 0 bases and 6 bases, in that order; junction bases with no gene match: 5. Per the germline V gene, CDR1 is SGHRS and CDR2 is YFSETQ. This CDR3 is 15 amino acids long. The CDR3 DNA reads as TGCGCCAGCAGCTTGGAAAACCAGGGGGCCGGGGAGCTGTTTTTT. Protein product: CASSLENQGAGELFF.

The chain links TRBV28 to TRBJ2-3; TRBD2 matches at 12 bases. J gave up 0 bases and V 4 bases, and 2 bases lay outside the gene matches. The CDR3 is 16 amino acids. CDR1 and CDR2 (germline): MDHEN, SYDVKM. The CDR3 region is CASSSSGRASTDTQYF. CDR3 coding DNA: TGTGCCAGCAGTTCTAGCGGGAGGGCTAGCACAGATACGCAGTATTTT.

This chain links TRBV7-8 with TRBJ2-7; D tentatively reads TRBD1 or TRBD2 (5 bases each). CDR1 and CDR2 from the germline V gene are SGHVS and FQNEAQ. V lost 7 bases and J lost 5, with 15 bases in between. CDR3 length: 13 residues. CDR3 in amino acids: CASTGFRDHEQYF. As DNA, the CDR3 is TGTGCCAGCACCGGGTTCCGGGACCACGAGCAGTACTTC.

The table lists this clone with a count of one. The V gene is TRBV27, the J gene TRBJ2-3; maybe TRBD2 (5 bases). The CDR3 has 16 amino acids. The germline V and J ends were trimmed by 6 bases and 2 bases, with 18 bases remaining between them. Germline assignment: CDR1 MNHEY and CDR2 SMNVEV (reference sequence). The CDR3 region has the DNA TGTGCCAGCAGACGGGGTTCTCTTGGGGACACAGATACGCAGTATTTT. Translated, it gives CASRRGSLGDTDTQYF.

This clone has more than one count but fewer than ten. The CDR3 DNA reads as TGCGCCAGCAGCCAGCAACTAGCGGGAGAGGGGGAGACCCAGTACTTC. Translation: CASSQQLAGEGETQYF. This chain connects TRBV4-3 to TRBJ2-5; 11 bases match TRBD2. The V gene's germline CDR1 is LGHNA and CDR2 YSLEER. The ends lost 3 bases at V and 5 bases at J; junction bases unmatched: 8. The CDR3 has 16 residues.

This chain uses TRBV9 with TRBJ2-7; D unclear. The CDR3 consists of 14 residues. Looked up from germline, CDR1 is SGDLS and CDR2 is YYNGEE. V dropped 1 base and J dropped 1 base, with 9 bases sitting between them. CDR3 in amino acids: CASSVNWLSYEQYF. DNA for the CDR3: TGTGCCAGCAGCGTAAACTGGTTATCCTACGAGCAGTACTTC.

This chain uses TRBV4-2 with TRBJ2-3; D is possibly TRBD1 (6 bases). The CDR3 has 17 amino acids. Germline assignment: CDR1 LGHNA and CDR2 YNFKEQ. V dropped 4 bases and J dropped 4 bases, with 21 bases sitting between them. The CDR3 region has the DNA TGTGCCAGCAGCCTCCAACCGGCAGGGGTAGGGCCAGATACGCAGTATTTT. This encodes CASSLQPAGVGPDTQYF.

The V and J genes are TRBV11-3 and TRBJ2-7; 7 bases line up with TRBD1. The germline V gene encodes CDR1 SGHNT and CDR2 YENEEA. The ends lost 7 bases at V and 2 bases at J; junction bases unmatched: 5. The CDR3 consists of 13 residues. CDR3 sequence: CASNTQGTYEQYF. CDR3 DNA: TGTGCCAGCAACACACAGGGGACCTACGAGCAGTACTTC.

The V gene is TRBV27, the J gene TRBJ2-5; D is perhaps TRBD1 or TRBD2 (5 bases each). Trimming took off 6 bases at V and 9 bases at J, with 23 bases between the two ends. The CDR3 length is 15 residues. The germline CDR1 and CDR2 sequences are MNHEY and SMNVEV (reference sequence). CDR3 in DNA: TGTGCCAGCAGGAAGGGGATTCGGGGCCAAGTGGCCCAGTACTTC. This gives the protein CASRKGIRGQVAQYF.

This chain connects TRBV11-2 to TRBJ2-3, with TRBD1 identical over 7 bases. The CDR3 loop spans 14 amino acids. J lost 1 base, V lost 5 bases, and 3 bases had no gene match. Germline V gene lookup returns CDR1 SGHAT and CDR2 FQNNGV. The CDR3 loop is CASSRQGGTDTQYF. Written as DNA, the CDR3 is TGTGCCAGCAGCAGACAGGGCGGCACAGATACGCAGTATTTT.

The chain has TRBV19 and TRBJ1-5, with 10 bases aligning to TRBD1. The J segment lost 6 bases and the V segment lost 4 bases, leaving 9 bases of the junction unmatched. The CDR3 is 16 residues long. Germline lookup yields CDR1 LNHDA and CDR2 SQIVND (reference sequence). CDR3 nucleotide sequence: TGTGCCAGTAGTAGTGACAGGGGGCGCCTCGGTCAGCCCCAGCATTTT. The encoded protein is CASSSDRGRLGQPQHF.

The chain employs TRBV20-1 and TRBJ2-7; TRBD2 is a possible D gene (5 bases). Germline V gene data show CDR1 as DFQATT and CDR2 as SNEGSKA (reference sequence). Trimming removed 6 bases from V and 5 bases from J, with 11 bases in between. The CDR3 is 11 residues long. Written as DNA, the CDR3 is TGCAGTGCGAGTAAGAGGGACGAGCAGTACTTC. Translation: CSASKRDEQYF.

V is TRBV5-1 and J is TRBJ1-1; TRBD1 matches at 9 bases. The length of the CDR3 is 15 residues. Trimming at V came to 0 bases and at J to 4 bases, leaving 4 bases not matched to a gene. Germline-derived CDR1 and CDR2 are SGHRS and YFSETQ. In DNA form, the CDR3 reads TGCGCCAGCAGCTTGGCGACAGGGGGGACCACTGAAGCTTTCTTT. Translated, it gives CASSLATGGTTEAFF.

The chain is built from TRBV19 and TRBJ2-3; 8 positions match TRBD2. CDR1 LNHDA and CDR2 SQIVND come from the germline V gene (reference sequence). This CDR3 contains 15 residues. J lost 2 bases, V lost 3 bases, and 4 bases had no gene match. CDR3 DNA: TGTGCCAGTAGTATCAGCGGGGGTTTCACAGATACGCAGTATTTT. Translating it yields CASSISGGFTDTQYF.

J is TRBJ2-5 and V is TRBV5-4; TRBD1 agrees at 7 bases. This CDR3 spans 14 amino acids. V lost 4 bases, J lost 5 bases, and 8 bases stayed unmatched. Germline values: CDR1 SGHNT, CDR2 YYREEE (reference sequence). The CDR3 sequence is CASSRDRAGETQYF. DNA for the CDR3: TGTGCCAGCAGCCGGGACAGAGCAGGGGAGACCCAGTACTTC.

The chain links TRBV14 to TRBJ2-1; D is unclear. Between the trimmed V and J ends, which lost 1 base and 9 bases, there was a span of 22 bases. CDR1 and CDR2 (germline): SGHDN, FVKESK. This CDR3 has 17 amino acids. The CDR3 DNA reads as TGTGCCAGCAGCCAAGCATGGCGATTGACCGCCCGCGTTGAGCAGTTCTTC. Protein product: CASSQAWRLTARVEQFF.

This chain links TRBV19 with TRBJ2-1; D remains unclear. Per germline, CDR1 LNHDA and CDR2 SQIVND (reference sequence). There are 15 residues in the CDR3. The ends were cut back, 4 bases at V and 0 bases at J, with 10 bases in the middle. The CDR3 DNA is TGTGCCAGTAGTAACAGAGGAATCTCCTACAATGAGCAGTTCTTC. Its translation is CASSNRGISYNEQFF. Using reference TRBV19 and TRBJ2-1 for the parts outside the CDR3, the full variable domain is DGGITQSPKYLFRKEGQNVTLSCEQNLNHDAMYWYRQDPGQGLRLIYYSQIVNDFQKGDIAEGYSVSREKKESFPLTVTSAQKNPTAFYLCASSNRGISYNEQFFGPGTRLTVL.

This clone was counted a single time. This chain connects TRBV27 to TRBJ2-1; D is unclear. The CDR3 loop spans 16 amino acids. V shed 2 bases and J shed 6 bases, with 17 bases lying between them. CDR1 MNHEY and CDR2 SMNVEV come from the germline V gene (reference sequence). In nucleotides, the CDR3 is TGTGCCAGCAGTTTAAAGCCCCCTTCAAGTATCAATGAGCAGTTCTTC. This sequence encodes CASSLKPPSSINEQFF.

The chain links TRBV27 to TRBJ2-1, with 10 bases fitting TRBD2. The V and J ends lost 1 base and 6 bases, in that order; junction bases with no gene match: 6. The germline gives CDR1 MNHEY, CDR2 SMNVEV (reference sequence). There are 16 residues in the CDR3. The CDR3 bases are TGTGCCAGCAGTTTATGGTCTAGCGGGAGCGGCAATGAGCAGTTCTTC. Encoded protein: CASSLWSSGSGNEQFF.

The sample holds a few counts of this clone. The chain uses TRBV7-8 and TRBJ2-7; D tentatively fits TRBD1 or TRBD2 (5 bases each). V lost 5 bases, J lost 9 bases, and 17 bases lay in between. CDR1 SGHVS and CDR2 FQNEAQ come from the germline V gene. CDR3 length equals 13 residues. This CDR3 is CASSLSPGSGQYF. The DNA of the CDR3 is TGTGCCAGCAGCCTTTCGCCAGGGAGCGGGCAGTACTTC. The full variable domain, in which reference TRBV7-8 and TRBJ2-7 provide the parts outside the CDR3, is GAGVSQSPRYKVAKRGQDVALRCDPISGHVSLFWYQQALGQGPEFLTYFQNEAQLDKSGLPSDRFFAERPEGSVSTLKIQRTQQEDSAVYLCASSLSPGSGQYFGPGTRLTVT.

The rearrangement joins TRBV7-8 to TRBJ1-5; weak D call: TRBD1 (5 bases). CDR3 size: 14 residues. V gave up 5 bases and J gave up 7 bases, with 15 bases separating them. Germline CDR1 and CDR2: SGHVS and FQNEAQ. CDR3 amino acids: CASSPRDDLQPQHF. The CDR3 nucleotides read TGTGCCAGCAGCCCGCGGGACGACTTACAGCCCCAGCATTTT.

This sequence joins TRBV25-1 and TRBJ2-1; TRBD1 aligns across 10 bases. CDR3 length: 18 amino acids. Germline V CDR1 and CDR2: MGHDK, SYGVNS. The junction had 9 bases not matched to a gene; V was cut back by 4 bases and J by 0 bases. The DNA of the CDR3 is TGTGCCAGCAGTGGGTTTCGGACAGGGGGGAGCTCCTACAATGAGCAGTTCTTC. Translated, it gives CASSGFRTGGSSYNEQFF. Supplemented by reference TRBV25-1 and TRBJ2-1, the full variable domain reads EADIYQTPRYLVIGTGKKITLECSQTMGHDKMYWYQQDPGMELHLIHYSYGVNSTEKGDLSSESTVSRIRTEHFPLTLESARPSHTSQYLCASSGFRTGGSSYNEQFFGPGTRLTVL.

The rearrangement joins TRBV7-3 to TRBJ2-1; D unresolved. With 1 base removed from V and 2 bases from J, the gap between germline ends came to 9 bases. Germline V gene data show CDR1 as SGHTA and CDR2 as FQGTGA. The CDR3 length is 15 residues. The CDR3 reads CASSLRREPYNEQFF. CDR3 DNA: TGTGCCAGCAGCTTAAGGCGAGAACCCTACAATGAGCAGTTCTTC.

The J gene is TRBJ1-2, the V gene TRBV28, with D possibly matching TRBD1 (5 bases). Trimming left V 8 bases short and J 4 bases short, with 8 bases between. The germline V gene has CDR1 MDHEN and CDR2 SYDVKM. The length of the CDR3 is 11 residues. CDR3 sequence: CASEDSYGYTF. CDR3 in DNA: TGTGCCAGCGAAGACAGCTATGGCTACACCTTC.

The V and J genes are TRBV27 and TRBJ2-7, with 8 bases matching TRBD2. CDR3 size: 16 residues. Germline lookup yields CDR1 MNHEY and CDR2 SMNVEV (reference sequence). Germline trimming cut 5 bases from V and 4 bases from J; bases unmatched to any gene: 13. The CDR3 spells CASSIAGGGYRYEQYF. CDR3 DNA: TGTGCCAGCAGTATTGCGGGAGGAGGTTACAGGTACGAGCAGTACTTC.